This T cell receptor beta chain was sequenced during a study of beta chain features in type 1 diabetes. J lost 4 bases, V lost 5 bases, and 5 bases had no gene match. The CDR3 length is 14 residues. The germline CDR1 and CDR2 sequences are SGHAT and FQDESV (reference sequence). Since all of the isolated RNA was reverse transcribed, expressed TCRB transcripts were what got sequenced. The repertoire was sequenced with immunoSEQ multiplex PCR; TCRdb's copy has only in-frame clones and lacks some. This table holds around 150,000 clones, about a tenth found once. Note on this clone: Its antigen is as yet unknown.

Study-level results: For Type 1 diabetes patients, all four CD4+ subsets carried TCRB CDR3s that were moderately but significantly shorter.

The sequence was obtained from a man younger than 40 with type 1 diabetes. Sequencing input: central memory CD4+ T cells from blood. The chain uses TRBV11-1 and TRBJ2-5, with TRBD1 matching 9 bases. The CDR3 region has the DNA TGTGCCAGCAGCATTGACAGGGGGATAGAGACCCAGTACTTC. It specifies CASSIDRGIETQYF.